These T cell receptor beta chains were read from a single sample in a study of blood T cells in healthy people across ages. From the 5' RACE reads, TCRdb called clonotypes with MiXCR, one entry per CDR3 protein. The sample has about 1.1 million distinct CDR3 sequences, 35% to 40% seen once. The material sequenced was blood. The receptors come from a man in his late teens or twenties in good health. CDR3s include the opening cysteine and the closing phenylalanine or tryptophan. D genes are given only for firm matches. Size is omitted from some rows. Given values are once, few, many or a class for expanded clones.

v_gene	d_gene	j_gene	abundance	CDR3nt	CDR3aa
TRBV4-2	NA	TRBJ1-2	many	TGTGCCAGCAGCCAAGAGGCGGACAACTATGGCTACACCTTC	CASSQEADNYGYTF
TRBV9	TRBD2	TRBJ2-1	NA	TGTCCCAGCAGCACAACTAGCGGGGGATCCCACAATGAGCAGTTCTTC	CPSSTTSGGSHNEQFF
TRBV25-1	NA	TRBJ2-4	NA	TGTGCCAGCAGTCAGACCCAGAATGTCAAAAACATTCGGTACTTC	CASSQTQNVKNIRYF
TRBV2	TRBD1	TRBJ1-4	NA	TGTGCCAGCCACCTGACAGGGAGTAATGAAAAACTGTTTTTT	CASHLTGSNEKLFF
TRBV7-8	TRBD2	TRBJ2-7	few	TGTGCCAGCAGCTTAACCTCGGGGACTAACCACGAGCAGTACTTC	CASSLTSGTNHEQYF
TRBV11-2	NA	TRBJ1-2	NA	TGTGCCAGCAGCTTTGGCCCCCTCCCCCTCGGCTACACCTTC	CASSFGPLPLGYTF
TRBV6-4	TRBD2	TRBJ2-1	few	TGTGCCAGCAGTGACATCCCTAGCGGGGGGACAGAGCAGTTCTTC	CASSDIPSGGTEQFF
TRBV2	NA	TRBJ2-7	NA	TGTGCCAGCAGTGAAGGGGGGGGCTTTGCCTTACCCAAAGCCTACGAGCAGTACTTC	CASSEGGGFALPKAYEQYF
TRBV9	TRBD2	TRBJ2-1	NA	TGTGCCAGCAGCGCCCCAGGGACTAGCGGGGTCTACAATGAGCAGTTCTTC	CASSAPGTSGVYNEQFF
TRBV5-4	NA	TRBJ2-1	few	TGTGCCAGCTGCCATTATCAGGAAGAGCAGTTCTTC	CASCHYQEEQFF
TRBV3-1	NA	TRBJ1-4	few	TGTGCCAGCAGCCAAGAAGGGCTGAGAGATGAAAAACTGTTTTTT	CASSQEGLRDEKLFF
TRBV21-1	NA	TRBJ2-7	NA	TGTGCCAGCAGCAAAGCGCTCGGAGGGGCCTCCTACAATGAGCAGTACTTC	CASSKALGGASYNEQYF
TRBV27	NA	TRBJ1-2	few	TGTGCCAGCAGTGCCTCAGGGCTCTATGGCTACACCTTC	CASSASGLYGYTF
TRBV7-2	NA	TRBJ1-1	few	TGTGCCAGCAGCCCGGGAGTTCGGAGATTGAACACTGAAGCTTTCTTT	CASSPGVRRLNTEAFF
TRBV6-5	TRBD2	TRBJ2-1	few	TGTGCCAGCAGTTATGGACCGTCGGGGGGCTACAATGAGCAGTTCTTC	CASSYGPSGGYNEQFF
TRBV6-2/TRBV6-3	TRBD2	TRBJ2-3	NA	TGTGCCAGCAGCTATGGACTAGAGGGCACAGATACGCAGTATTTT	CASSYGLEGTDTQYF
TRBV9	TRBD1	TRBJ1-2	NA	TGTGCCAGCAGCGACCGTGCTGAAAGGGGGCCGGGCTATGGCTACACCTTC	CASSDRAERGPGYGYTF
TRBV7-6	NA	TRBJ2-1	many	TGTGCCAGCAGCTTTAGGTGGAATGAGCAGTTCTTC	CASSFRWNEQFF
TRBV7-8	NA	TRBJ2-4	few	TGTGCCAGCAGCTTAGGGGCCCCGGGAGAAAACATTCAGTACTTC	CASSLGAPGENIQYF
TRBV20-1	NA	TRBJ2-2	NA	TGCAGTGCTAGGTCCGGGGCCGCGAACACCGGGGAGCTGTTTTTT	CSARSGAANTGELFF
TRBV2	NA	TRBJ2-2	NA	TGTGCCAGCAGTGAAGTACGGGCAAGGGCCGGGGAGCTGTTTTTT	CASSEVRARAGELFF
TRBV3-1	TRBD1	TRBJ2-7	few	TGTGCCAGCAGCCAAGTAGGGACAGGGGCGATCGAGCAGTACTTC	CASSQVGTGAIEQYF
TRBV2	NA	TRBJ1-2	NA	TGTGCCAGCAGTGAAATAACCAGCCGAACCCAAAATAACTATGGCTACACCTTC	CASSEITSRTQNNYGYTF
TRBV20-1	NA	TRBJ1-1	NA	TGCAGTGCTAGAGATCAGGTGGTTGCTTTCTTT	CSARDQVVAFF
TRBV28	NA	TRBJ2-5	few	TGTGCCAGCAGGCTTGAGGGATGGGAGACCCAGTACTTC	CASRLEGWETQYF
TRBV12-3/TRBV12-4	TRBD1	TRBJ2-3	NA	TGTGCCAGCAGTTCCGGACAGGGCACAGATATGCAGTATTTT	CASSSGQGTDMQYF
TRBV20-1	NA	TRBJ1-5	NA	TGCAGTGCTAGGACACAGGCTAATCAGCCCCAGCATTTT	CSARTQANQPQHF
TRBV20-1	NA	TRBJ1-1	NA	TGCAGTGGTGGACGACGAGCAGGGAGGAACACTGAAGCTTTCTTT	CSGGRRAGRNTEAFF
TRBV25-1	NA	TRBJ1-2	NA	TGTGCCAGCAGTGAATATGGAGGGGTCTATGGCTACACCTTC	CASSEYGGVYGYTF
TRBV3-1	NA	TRBJ1-5	few	TGTGCCAGCAGCCAGACCACTAATCAGCCCCAGCATTTT	CASSQTTNQPQHF
TRBV5-1	TRBD2	TRBJ2-7	many	TGCGCCAGCAGCTGGGGATTGGTAGCGGGGAGCTACAATGAGCAGTACTTC	CASSWGLVAGSYNEQYF
TRBV4-3	NA	TRBJ2-5	NA	TGCGCCAGCAGCCAAAACCCGGGGGGCGAGGAGACCCAGTACTTC	CASSQNPGGEETQYF
TRBV7-9	NA	TRBJ1-1	NA	TGTGCCAGCAGCGCCAGACAGGAATCCACTGAAGCTTTCTTT	CASSARQESTEAFF
TRBV20-1	NA	TRBJ2-3	NA	TGCAGTGCTAACTTGGTGGGGACAAAGTCCACAGATACGCAGTATTTT	CSANLVGTKSTDTQYF
TRBV20-1	NA	TRBJ2-1	few	TGCAGTGCTAGAGTACGAGGGTCCCTTGGCTCCTACAATGAGCAGTTCTTC	CSARVRGSLGSYNEQFF
TRBV20-1	TRBD1	TRBJ1-2	few	TGCAGTGCTAGAGATTTGACCGAGACAGGGCGAGACTATGGCTACACCTTC	CSARDLTETGRDYGYTF